This TCR beta chain was captured in a study of sequential checkpoint blockade in melanoma. Trimming took 0 bases from V and 3 from J; bases not matched to a gene: 6. The germline V gene encodes CDR1 SGHRS and CDR2 YFSETQ. The CDR3 loop spans 16 amino acids. Data came from immunoSEQ multiplex PCR; TCRdb stores just in-frame clones and leaves some out. The repertoire includes about 13,000 clones, roughly a quarter of them detected once, and 16% sits in the top ten. Noted treatment: randomized to nivolumab then ipilimumab (arm A) or the reverse (arm B). The sample in question was tumor tissue (inferred from file names), obtained from a patient given nivolumab and ipilimumab in sequence. This chain uses TRBV5-1 with TRBJ2-1; 7 bases align to TRBD2. This receptor was taken from a human donor with melanoma. This CDR3 reads CASSLGGSGGYNEQFF. CDR3 sequence (DNA): TGCGCCAGCAGCTTGGGCGGGAGTGGCGGCTACAATGAGCAGTTCTTC.